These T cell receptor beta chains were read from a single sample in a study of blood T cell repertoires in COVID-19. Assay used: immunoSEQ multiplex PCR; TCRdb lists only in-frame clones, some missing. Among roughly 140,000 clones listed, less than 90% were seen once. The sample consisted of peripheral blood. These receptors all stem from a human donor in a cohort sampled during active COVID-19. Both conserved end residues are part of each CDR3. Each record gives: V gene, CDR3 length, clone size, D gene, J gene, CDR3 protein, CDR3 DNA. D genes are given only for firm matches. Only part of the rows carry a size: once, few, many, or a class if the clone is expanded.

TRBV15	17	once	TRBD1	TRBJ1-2	CATSRDEGQGVFFGYTF	TGTGCCACCAGCAGAGATGAGGGACAGGGGGTTTTTTTTGGCTACACCTTC
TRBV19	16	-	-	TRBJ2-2	CASSIGSGTNTGELFF	TGTGCCAGTAGTATCGGGTCAGGGACGAACACCGGGGAGCTGTTTTTT
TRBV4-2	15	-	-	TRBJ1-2	CASSQDRTANYGYTF	TGTGCCAGCAGCCAAGATAGGACAGCTAACTATGGCTACACCTTC
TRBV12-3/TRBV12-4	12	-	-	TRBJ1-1	CASSFGNTEAFF	TGTGCCAGCAGTTTCGGGAACACTGAAGCTTTCTTT
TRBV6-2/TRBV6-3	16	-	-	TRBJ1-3	CASSYPGHISGNTIYF	TGTGCCAGCAGTTACCCAGGACACATCTCTGGAAACACCATATATTTT
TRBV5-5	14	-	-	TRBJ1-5	CASSLTGGGQPQHF	TGTGCCAGCAGCTTGACGGGGGGAGGTCAGCCCCAGCATTTT
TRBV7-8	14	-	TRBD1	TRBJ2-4	CASSEDRSKNIQYF	TGTGCCAGCAGCGAGGACAGGAGCAAAAACATTCAGTACTTC
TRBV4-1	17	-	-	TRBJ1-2	CASSQSNTGGEGYGYTF	TGCGCCAGCAGCCAAAGCAACACGGGGGGAGAAGGCTATGGCTACACCTTC
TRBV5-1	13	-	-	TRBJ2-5	CASSRGSEETQYF	TGCGCCAGCAGCAGAGGGAGCGAAGAGACCCAGTACTTC
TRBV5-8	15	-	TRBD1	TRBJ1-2	CASSWGQGSNYGYTF	TGTGCCAGCAGCTGGGGACAGGGGTCGAACTATGGCTACACCTTC
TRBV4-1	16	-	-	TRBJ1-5	CASSEGRSYSNQPQHF	TGCGCCAGCAGCGAAGGGAGAAGTTATAGCAATCAGCCCCAGCATTTT
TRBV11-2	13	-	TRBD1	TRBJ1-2	CASSYSTGYGYTF	TGTGCCAGCAGCTATTCGACAGGGTACGGCTACACCTTC
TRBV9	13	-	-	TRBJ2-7	CASSSTPVDEQYF	TGTGCCAGCAGCTCTACCCCGGTGGACGAGCAGTACTTC
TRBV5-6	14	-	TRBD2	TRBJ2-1	CASTHSGGGNEQFF	TGTGCCAGCACCCATTCGGGGGGGGGCAATGAGCAGTTCTTC
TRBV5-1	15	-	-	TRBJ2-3	CASSRRQSSTDTQYF	TGCGCCAGCAGCCGGCGGCAGTCTAGCACAGATACGCAGTATTTT
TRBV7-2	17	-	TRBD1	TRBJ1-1	CASSRYRTGPLYTEAFF	TGTGCCAGCAGCCGTTATCGGACAGGCCCACTATACACTGAAGCTTTCTTT
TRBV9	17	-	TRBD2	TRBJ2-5	CASSFGGTSGAQETQYF	TGTGCCAGCAGCTTCGGGGGGACTAGCGGGGCTCAAGAGACCCAGTACTTC
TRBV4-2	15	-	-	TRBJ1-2	CASSNLGRVNYGYTF	TGTGCCAGCAGCAACCTCGGGAGGGTTAACTATGGCTACACCTTC
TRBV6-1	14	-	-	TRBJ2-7	CASSEWGAFYEQYF	TGTGCCAGCAGTGAATGGGGAGCCTTCTACGAGCAGTACTTC
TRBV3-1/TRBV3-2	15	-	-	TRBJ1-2	CASSPSGPPGYGYTF	TGTGCCAGCAGCCCGTCAGGGCCCCCGGGCTATGGCTACACCTTC
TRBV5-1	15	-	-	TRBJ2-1	CASSLVGEAYNEQFF	TGCGCCAGCAGCTTGGTAGGGGAGGCCTACAATGAGCAGTTCTTC
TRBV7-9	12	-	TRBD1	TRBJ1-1	CASNQGAGEAFF	TGTGCCAGCAACCAGGGGGCTGGTGAAGCTTTCTTT
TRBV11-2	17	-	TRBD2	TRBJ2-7	CASSSRTSGDPLGEQYF	TGTGCCAGCAGCTCACGGACTAGCGGGGATCCCCTGGGGGAGCAGTACTTC
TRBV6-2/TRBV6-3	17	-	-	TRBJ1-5	CASSYNGAGRHNQPQHF	TGTGCCAGCAGTTATAATGGCGCGGGACGGCACAATCAGCCCCAGCATTTT
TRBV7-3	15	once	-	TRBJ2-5	CASSFGGGFQETQYF	TGTGCCAGCAGCTTTGGTGGGGGGTTCCAAGAGACCCAGTACTTC
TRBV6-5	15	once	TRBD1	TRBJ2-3	CASSRDRGRKDTQYF	TGTGCCAGCAGTCGAGACAGGGGGCGTAAAGATACGCAGTATTTT
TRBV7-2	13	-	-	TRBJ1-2	CASSYRANYGYTF	TGTGCCAGCAGCTACAGGGCAAACTATGGCTACACCTTC
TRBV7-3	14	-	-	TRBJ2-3	CASSSGIHTDTQYF	TGTGCCAGCAGCTCGGGGATTCACACAGATACGCAGTATTTT
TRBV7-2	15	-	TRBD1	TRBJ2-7	CASSLFLDRDYEQYF	TGTGCCAGCAGCTTATTTCTGGACAGGGATTACGAGCAGTACTTC
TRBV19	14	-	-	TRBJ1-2	CASSMGLDSGGYTF	TGTGCCAGTAGTATGGGGTTGGACAGCGGCGGCTACACCTTC
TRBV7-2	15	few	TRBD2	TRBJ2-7	CASSFTSGGSDEQYF	TGTGCCAGCAGCTTCACTAGCGGGGGGTCCGACGAGCAGTACTTC
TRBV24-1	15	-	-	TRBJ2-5	CATSDHRAYQETQYF	TGTGCCACCAGTGACCACAGGGCCTACCAAGAGACCCAGTACTTC
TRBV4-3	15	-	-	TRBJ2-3	CASSQDSGVVDTQYF	TGCGCCAGCAGCCAAGATTCGGGAGTAGTTGATACGCAGTATTTT
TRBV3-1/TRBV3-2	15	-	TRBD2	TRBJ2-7	CASSSTAAGAYEQYF	TGTGCCAGCAGTTCCACAGCCGCGGGGGCCTACGAGCAGTACTTC
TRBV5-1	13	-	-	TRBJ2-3	CASSVRSGDTQYF	TGCGCCAGCAGCGTAAGGTCCGGGGATACGCAGTATTTT
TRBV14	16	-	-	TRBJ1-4	CASSQLTGLKNEKLFF	TGTGCCAGCAGCCAACTAACGGGACTAAAAAATGAAAAACTGTTTTTT
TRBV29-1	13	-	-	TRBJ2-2	CSMSGENTGELFF	TGCAGCATGTCGGGTGAGAACACCGGGGAGCTGTTTTTT
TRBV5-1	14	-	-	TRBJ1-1	CASSFDSGNTEAFF	TGCGCCAGCAGCTTTGACAGTGGGAACACTGAAGCTTTCTTT
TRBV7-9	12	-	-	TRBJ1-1	CASTGGNTEAFF	TGTGCCAGCACCGGCGGTAACACTGAAGCTTTCTTT